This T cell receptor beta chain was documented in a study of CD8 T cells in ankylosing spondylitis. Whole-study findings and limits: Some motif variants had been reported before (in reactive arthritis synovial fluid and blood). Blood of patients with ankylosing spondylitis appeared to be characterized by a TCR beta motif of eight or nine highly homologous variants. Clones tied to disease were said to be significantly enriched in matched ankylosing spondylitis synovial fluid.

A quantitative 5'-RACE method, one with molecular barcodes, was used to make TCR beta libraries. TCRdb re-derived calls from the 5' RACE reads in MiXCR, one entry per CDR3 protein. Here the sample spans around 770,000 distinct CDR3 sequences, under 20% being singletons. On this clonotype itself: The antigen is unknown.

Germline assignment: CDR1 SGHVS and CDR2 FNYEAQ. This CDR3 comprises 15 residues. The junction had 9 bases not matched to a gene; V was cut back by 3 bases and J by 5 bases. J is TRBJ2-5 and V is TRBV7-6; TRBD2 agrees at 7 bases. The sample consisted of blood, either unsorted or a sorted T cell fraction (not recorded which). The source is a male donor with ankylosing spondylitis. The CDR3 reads CASSFGVAGMETQYF. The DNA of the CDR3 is TGTGCCAGCAGCTTTGGGGTAGCGGGTATGGAGACCCAGTACTTC.